The next 24 T cell receptor beta chains were all read from a single sample in a study of shared clonotypes between healthy human individuals. Produced via immunoSEQ multiplex PCR; TCRdb's table is partial and in-frame only. The sample contains 800,000 to 1,200,000 clones, 75% to 80% of which appear only once. Input material: memory CD4+ T cells from PBMCs. The subset here: CD45RA-negative fraction. All receptors come from a man aged 18 to 29 in good health. Some clones in this sample may be carry-over from other donors' samples.

DNA for the CDR3: TGTGCCAGCCGCCGGGGGGAGGCAACCGACTCCTACGAGCAGTACTTC. Translated: CASRRGEATDSYEQYF. The V gene is TRBV7-9, the J gene TRBJ2-7, with 7 bases identical to TRBD2. CDR3 length: 16 amino acids. With V trimmed by 8 bases and J by 0 bases, 13 bases remained unmatched. Per the germline V gene, CDR1 is SEHNR and CDR2 is FQNEAQ (reference sequence).

The V gene is TRBV18, the J gene TRBJ1-1; tentative D call: TRBD1 (6 bases). This CDR3 spans 13 amino acids. Germline CDR1 is KGHSH and CDR2 is LQKENI. The V and J ends lost 6 bases and 2 bases respectively, with 10 bases between them. The CDR3 nucleotides are TGTGCCAGCTCCGGGACAATAAACACTGAAGCTTTCTTT. Translation gives CASSGTINTEAFF.

V and J are TRBV6-5 and TRBJ2-7; 9 bases match TRBD2. Germline trimming cut 4 bases from V and 5 bases from J; bases unmatched to any gene: 9. The CDR3 runs 15 residues. Germline lookup yields CDR1 MNHEY and CDR2 SVGAGI. CDR3 region: CASSSPGGRADEQYF. The CDR3 region has the DNA TGTGCCAGCAGTTCCCCCGGCGGGAGGGCCGACGAGCAGTACTTC.

For this clone: Within the sample, other DNA sequences also encode this same CDR3. The rearrangement links TRBV27 to TRBJ1-5; possibly TRBD1 for D (6 bases). CDR3 length equals 13 residues. The V gene's germline CDR1 is MNHEY and CDR2 SMNVEV (reference sequence). Trimming took off 5 bases at V and 3 bases at J, with 8 bases between the two ends. CDR3: CASSRTDNQPQHF. For the CDR3, the DNA is TGTGCCAGCAGTAGGACAGACAATCAGCCCCAGCATTTT.

CDR3 region: CASSALNTIRTGGSYNEQFF. CDR3 bases: TGTGCCAGCAGCGCACTAAATACCATTAGGACAGGGGGGAGCTACAATGAGCAGTTCTTC. V and J are TRBV2 and TRBJ2-1; 10 nucleotides agree with TRBD1. The germline V gene encodes CDR1 SNHLY and CDR2 FYNNEI. Trimming removed 6 bases from V and 3 bases from J; junction bases left unmatched: 20. This CDR3 is built from 20 residues.

The chain combines TRBV6-6 with TRBJ1-2; unclear D gene. The CDR3 loop spans 13 amino acids. V dropped 8 bases and J dropped 2 bases, with 12 bases sitting between them. CDR1 MNHNY and CDR2 SVGAGI come from the germline V gene (reference sequence). The CDR3 loop reads CASSPWSNYGYTF. CDR3 nucleotides: TGTGCCAGCTCTCCTTGGTCAAACTATGGCTACACCTTC.

This CDR3 is CSVESGGRIQYF. The CDR3 DNA sequence: TGCAGCGTTGAATCCGGAGGTAGGATTCAGTACTTC. V and J are TRBV29-1 and TRBJ2-4, with D maybe TRBD2 (5 bases). There are 12 residues in the CDR3. Trimming removed 2 bases at V and 10 bases at J, with 12 bases between. The germline V gene has CDR1 SQVTM and CDR2 ANQGSEA.

This clone was detected only a few times. The chain uses TRBV30 and TRBJ1-1; no clear D gene. This CDR3 contains 11 residues. The V end was cut by 4 bases, the J end by 1 base, with 4 bases between. Germline CDR1 is GTSNPN and CDR2 is SVGIG (reference sequence). The CDR3: CAWKGNTEAFF. CDR3 in DNA: TGTGCCTGGAAGGGGAACACTGAAGCTTTCTTT.

V is TRBV28 and J is TRBJ1-5, with 9 bases matching TRBD1. CDR1 is MDHEN, CDR2 SYDVKM, per germline. The CDR3 contains 22 residues. The trim removed 4 bases at V and 0 bases at J, leaving 22 bases unmatched. The CDR3 DNA reads as TGTGCCAGCAGTTGGCGTAGGGCCTTCGACAGGGGGGGCCTTTATAGCAATCAGCCCCAGCATTTT. Amino acids: CASSWRRAFDRGGLYSNQPQHF.

The chain couples TRBV29-1 to TRBJ1-2; TRBD1 is a possible D gene (6 bases). The CDR3 is 15 amino acids. Germline values: CDR1 SQVTM, CDR2 ANQGSEA. Trimming took off 4 bases at V and 4 bases at J, with 19 bases between the two ends. CDR3 in DNA: TGCAGCGTTGCACCGGGGGGCTCCCTTACCTATGGCTACACCTTC. Protein product: CSVAPGGSLTYGYTF.

The chain has TRBV9 and TRBJ2-5; 7 nucleotides align to TRBD1. V lost 2 bases and J lost 0; bases outside the gene matches: 4. CDR1 is SGDLS and CDR2 is YYNGEE in the germline V gene. The CDR3 is made up of 15 amino acids. The CDR3 loop is CASSVTTGNQETQYF. The DNA for the CDR3 is TGTGCCAGCAGCGTTACGACAGGGAACCAAGAGACCCAGTACTTC.

This clone appeared a few times. The chain carries TRBV29-1 and TRBJ1-1; D unresolved. This CDR3 has 13 amino acids. In germline, CDR1 is SQVTM, CDR2 ANQGSEA. V lost 5 bases to trimming and J lost 1 base, with 11 bases between them. The CDR3 nucleotides are TGCAGCGTTTCGACGTCTACGAACACTGAAGCTTTCTTT. Translating gives CSVSTSTNTEAFF.

A remark on this clone: At one boundary the junction diverges from the germline segment, which might be a read error. The chain couples TRBV5-1 to TRBJ2-5; 7 bases fit TRBD1. CDR3 size: 14 residues. Germline CDR1 and CDR2: SGHRS and YFSETQ. The CDR3 sequence: CASSLEAGGETRYF. In nucleotides, the CDR3 is TGCGCCAGCAGCTTGGAGGCAGGGGGAGAGACCCGGTACTTC.

This clone was seen only once. The same CDR3 also results from other DNA sequences found in this sample. The V call is TRBV7-9, the J call TRBJ2-3, with D uncertain. Germline CDR1 SEHNR, CDR2 FQNEAQ (reference sequence). The length of the CDR3 is 12 residues. Deletions cut 2 bases from V and 4 bases from J, with 4 bases between. CDR3 region: CASSLSADTQYF. Written as DNA, the CDR3 is TGTGCCAGCAGCTTATCAGCAGATACGCAGTATTTT.

This clone was detected only once. The CDR3 DNA reads as TGTGCCAGCAGCTTAGGCGGGGTTTTCCCTGAAGCTTTCTTT. Translated: CASSLGGVFPEAFF. The chain recombines TRBV7-8 with TRBJ1-1; D is uncertain. This CDR3 comprises 14 residues. With 1 base removed from V and 6 bases from J, the gap between germline ends came to 12 bases. The germline CDR1 and CDR2 sequences are SGHVS and FQNEAQ.

The chain links TRBV5-6 to TRBJ2-7; D gene ambiguous. The CDR3 sequence is 14 residues long. The V end lost 4 bases, the J end lost 2 bases, and 13 bases lay between the germline ends. The germline gives CDR1 SGHDT, CDR2 YYEEEE. The CDR3 reads CASSQVSGTYEQYF. As DNA, the CDR3 is TGTGCCAGCAGCCAGGTTAGTGGTACCTACGAGCAGTACTTC.

The chain has TRBV7-7 and TRBJ2-3; the D gene could be TRBD1 or TRBD2 (6 bases each). Germline CDR1 reads SSHAT; CDR2 reads FNYEAQ (reference sequence). The CDR3 extends over 15 amino acids. Trimming took off 8 bases at V and 3 bases at J, with 18 bases between the two ends. For the CDR3, the DNA is TGTGCCAGCGCCCGGGGGCCCGGGGAGACAGATACGCAGTATTTT. It codes for CASARGPGETDTQYF.

V is TRBV6-1 and J is TRBJ2-3; tentatively, D is TRBD1 or TRBD2 (6 bases each). The germline V and J ends were trimmed by 6 bases and 1 base, with 14 bases remaining between them. The CDR3 spans 15 residues. The V gene's germline CDR1 is MNHNS and CDR2 SASEGT. This CDR3 is CASREGEERTDTQYF. As DNA, the CDR3 is TGTGCCAGCAGGGAGGGGGAGGAACGCACAGATACGCAGTATTTT.

The V and J genes are TRBV10-2 and TRBJ2-7; 10 bases align to TRBD2. Germline V gene lookup returns CDR1 WSHSY and CDR2 SAAADI. V lost 1 base to trimming and J lost 4 bases; unmatched junction nucleotides: 7. This CDR3 is built from 16 residues. The CDR3: CASSEYLAGEGYEQYF. The CDR3 nucleotides read TGCGCCAGCAGTGAGTACCTAGCGGGAGAAGGTTACGAGCAGTACTTC.

V gene TRBV6-1 combines with J gene TRBJ2-3; 7 bases map to TRBD2. V trimming: 4 bases; J trimming: 0 bases; junction bases outside the gene matches: 7. The germline V gene has CDR1 MNHNS and CDR2 SASEGT. This CDR3 is built from 16 residues. Written as DNA, the CDR3 is TGTGCCAGCAGTGTGACGGGAGGACGAAGCACAGATACGCAGTATTTT. Amino acid sequence: CASSVTGGRSTDTQYF.

V gene TRBV30 combines with J gene TRBJ2-1; possibly TRBD1 for D (6 bases). The CDR3 loop spans 14 amino acids. Germline assignment: CDR1 GTSNPN and CDR2 SVGIG (reference sequence). The germline V and J ends were trimmed by 4 bases and 8 bases, with 18 bases remaining between them. In DNA form, the CDR3 reads TGTGCCTGGAAGCGCCTCCGAAGGGGGTATGAGCAGTTCTTC. As protein: CAWKRLRRGYEQFF.

This clone has a handful of counts. The sample contains more than one DNA sequence encoding this CDR3. J is TRBJ1-1 and V is TRBV30; possibly TRBD1 for D (6 bases). The CDR3 totals 15 residues. V lost 3 bases and J 0 bases, leaving 14 bases between the germline ends. Per the germline V gene, CDR1 is GTSNPN and CDR2 is SVGIG (reference sequence). In DNA, the CDR3 is TGTGCCTGGAGCGTCGGGGGGCTAATGAACACTGAAGCTTTCTTT. Translating it yields CAWSVGGLMNTEAFF.

The chain links TRBV18 to TRBJ2-7; D is unclear. Germline V lookup: CDR1 KGHSH, CDR2 LQKENI. The ends were cut back, 3 bases at V and 2 bases at J, with 11 bases in the middle. The CDR3 has 14 residues. The CDR3: CASSPVSLPYEQYF. In DNA, the CDR3 is TGTGCCAGCTCACCGGTGTCCCTTCCCTACGAGCAGTACTTC.

On this clone: A far bigger clonotype differs at one base, so this is likely a read error. This same CDR3 is encoded by further DNA sequences in the sample. This chain links TRBV7-9 with TRBJ1-1, with 10 bases identical to TRBD1. The length of the CDR3 is 13 residues. Germline CDR1 and CDR2: SEHNR and FQNEAQ (reference sequence). With 5 bases clipped from V and 5 bases from J, the junction kept 2 bases outside the gene matches. In DNA form, the CDR3 reads TGTGCCAGCAGCGGACAGGGGGGGACTGAAGCTTTCTTT. The encoded protein is CASSGQGGTEAFF. Together with reference TRBV7-9 and TRBJ1-1, the CDR3 gives the full variable domain: DTGVSQNPRHKITKRGQNVTFRCDPISEHNRLYWYRQTLGQGPEFLTYFQNEAQLEKSRLLSDRFSAERPKGSFSTLEIQRTEQGDSAMYLCASSGQGGTEAFFGQGTRLTVV.